The next 18 T cell receptor beta chains were all read from a single sample in a study of T cell changes during pregnancy in multiple sclerosis (dated by TCRdb to the late 2010s). The method was the immunoSEQ multiplex PCR assay. TCRdb limited this immuneACCESS table to in-frame rearrangements with V and J called. A share of clones is missing; checked studies link under half to unresolved V genes, and the rest is unexplained. In all, the sample holds 84,000 or so clones, and about 95% of those were seen once. The ten largest clonotypes hold roughly 2.5% of the sample. Sequences were derived from peripheral blood, sampled in the third trimester of pregnancy. These receptors originate from a female donor with multiple sclerosis, enrolled in a pregnancy study.

This clone was observed a few times. The J gene is TRBJ1-2, the V gene TRBV7-2; a weak D match, TRBD1 (5 bases). The CDR3 is made up of 14 amino acids. Germline loops: CDR1 SGHTA, CDR2 FQGNSA. V was shortened by 6 bases and J by 6 bases, with 17 bases between the two germline ends. DNA of the CDR3: TGTGCCAGCAGGTTGGGGCAGAGTGGGGATGGCTACACCTTC. Protein sequence: CASRLGQSGDGYTF.

The gene calls are TRBV27 and TRBJ1-2; unclear D gene. Trimming cost V 3 bases and J 4 bases, with 9 bases left between them. CDR1 is MNHEY, CDR2 SMNVEV, per germline (reference sequence). This CDR3 region has 13 residues. Here the CDR3 reads CASSFDGGYGYTF. The DNA for the CDR3 is TGTGCCAGCAGTTTTGATGGCGGCTATGGCTACACCTTC.

This clone has a handful of counts. The genes are TRBV6-6 and TRBJ1-1; D is possibly TRBD1 (6 bases). V was clipped by 4 bases and J by 3 bases, with 9 bases between them. The CDR3 consists of 13 residues. In germline, CDR1 is MNHNY, CDR2 SVGAGI (reference sequence). The CDR3 nucleotides are TGTGCCAGCAGTTGGGACACTCACACTGAAGCTTTCTTT. Translating gives CASSWDTHTEAFF.

V gene TRBV14 combines with J gene TRBJ1-1; D is possibly TRBD1 (5 bases). Germline V CDR1 and CDR2: SGHDN, FVKESK. CDR3 length: 15 amino acids. The V gene lost 2 bases and the J gene lost 4 bases, with 14 bases spanning the gap. The CDR3 here is CASSQRQGRVTEAFF. The CDR3, as DNA: TGTGCCAGCAGCCAACGGCAGGGTCGGGTCACTGAAGCTTTCTTT. The full variable domain, completed using reference TRBV14 and TRBJ1-1, is EAGVTQFPSHSVIEKGQTVTLRCDPISGHDNLYWYRRVMGKEIKFLLHFVKESKQDESGMPNNRFLAERTGGTYSTLKVQPAELEDSGVYFCASSQRQGRVTEAFFGQGTRLTVV.

This clone was seen only a few times. CDR3 in DNA: TGTGCCAGCAGCGTAGTTCAGGGATCCAGTGAGCAGTTCTTC. Translating gives CASSVVQGSSEQFF. V is TRBV9 and J is TRBJ2-1, with D possibly TRBD1 on 5 matching bases. CDR3 size: 14 residues. Per the germline V gene, CDR1 is SGDLS and CDR2 is YYNGEE. With 0 bases removed from V and 9 bases from J, the gap between germline ends came to 13 bases.

CDR3: CASSDAHWIRGLYGYTF. The CDR3 DNA reads TGTGCCAGCAGTGATGCCCACTGGATCAGGGGGCTCTATGGCTACACCTTC. The chain joins TRBV6-4 to TRBJ1-2, with 8 bases matching TRBD1. Germline V gives CDR1 MRHNA, CDR2 SNTAGT. V lost 3 bases to trimming and J lost 4 bases; unmatched junction nucleotides: 13. The CDR3 has 17 amino acids.

V and J are TRBV2 and TRBJ1-5; D call uncertain. From germline, CDR1 is SNHLY and CDR2 FYNNEI. V dropped 1 base and J dropped 5 bases, with 9 bases sitting between them. CDR3 size: 14 residues. Here the CDR3 reads CASSEGIRDQPQHF. The CDR3 DNA sequence: TGTGCCAGCAGTGAAGGGATTCGGGATCAGCCCCAGCATTTT.

This clone is a singleton in its sample. This chain connects TRBV2 to TRBJ2-6; the D is unclear. The CDR3 is 13 amino acids. Germline-derived CDR1 and CDR2 are SNHLY and FYNNEI. V lost 7 bases and J 1 base, leaving 5 bases between the germline ends. Here the CDR3 DNA reads TGTGCCAGCACACAGTCTGGGGCCAACGTCCTGACTTTC. Protein: CASTQSGANVLTF.

The genes are TRBV27 and TRBJ1-2; D is unresolved. The CDR3 covers 14 residues. Trimming cost V 3 bases and J 4 bases, with 12 bases left between them. Germline lookup yields CDR1 MNHEY and CDR2 SMNVEV (reference sequence). CDR3 loop: CASSFNPTLYGYTF. In DNA form, the CDR3 reads TGTGCCAGCAGTTTCAACCCCACTCTCTATGGCTACACCTTC.

Written as DNA, the CDR3 is TGTGCCAGCAGCCCCATCGGAACCAACAGGGGCTACACTGAAGCTTTCTTT. Its translation: CASSPIGTNRGYTEAFF. The chain employs TRBV7-8 and TRBJ1-1; 7 bases align to TRBD1. V shed 5 bases, J shed 3 bases, and the junction held 15 bases outside the gene matches. The germline V gene has CDR1 SGHVS and CDR2 FQNEAQ. CDR3 length: 17 residues.

CDR3 loop: CAISDWDSGGGETQYF. Written as DNA, the CDR3 is TGTGCCATCAGTGATTGGGATAGCGGGGGAGGGGAGACCCAGTACTTC. The chain uses TRBV10-3 and TRBJ2-5; 9 positions agree with TRBD2. CDR3 length: 16 residues. Germline loops: CDR1 ENHRY, CDR2 SYGVKD. V was clipped by 3 bases and J by 5 bases; unmatched bases: 10.

This clone was observed a single time. V and J are TRBV25-1 and TRBJ1-2, with TRBD1 matching 9 bases. The CDR3 has 14 amino acids. With V trimmed by 6 bases and J by 8 bases, 10 bases remained unmatched. Germline CDR1 is MGHDK and CDR2 is SYGVNS. CDR3 in DNA: TGTGCCAGCAGAGAAACAGGGGGCGCGTCCGGCTACACCTTC. Translation gives CASRETGGASGYTF.

The gene calls are TRBV5-1 and TRBJ1-4; no definite D call. V lost 0 bases and J lost 8, with 17 bases in between. The V gene's germline CDR1 is SGHRS and CDR2 YFSETQ. The CDR3 runs 16 residues. CDR3 in amino acids: CASSLGAGTYEEKLFF. The CDR3 nucleotides are TGCGCCAGCAGCTTGGGTGCAGGTACATACGAAGAAAAACTGTTTTTT. Full variable domain (rest looked up from reference TRBV5-1 and TRBJ1-4): KAGVTQTPRYLIKTRGQQVTLSCSPISGHRSVSWYQQTPGQGLQFLFEYFSETQRNKGNFPGRFSGRQFSNSRSEMNVSTLELGDSALYLCASSLGAGTYEEKLFFGSGTQLSVL.

V usage is TRBV7-6 and J usage is TRBJ2-1; 8 bases are a match to TRBD2. This CDR3 comprises 16 residues. Germline V gene sequence: CDR1 SGHVS, CDR2 FNYEAQ. V trimming: 10 bases; J trimming: 4 bases; junction bases outside the gene matches: 15. DNA for the CDR3: TGTGCCATCCACCCGGGGGGGGCCGGGACGTACAATGAGCAGTTCTTC. It codes for CAIHPGGAGTYNEQFF.

This clone was detected only once. The J gene is TRBJ2-3, the V gene TRBV29-1; 9 positions agree with TRBD1. The V gene end was trimmed by 7 bases and the J gene end by 4 bases; junction bases not matched to a gene: 6. The CDR3 length is 13 residues. Per germline, CDR1 SQVTM and CDR2 ANQGSEA. The CDR3 DNA reads as TGCAGCGCCGAGGGACAGGGACCAGATACGCAGTATTTT. It encodes CSAEGQGPDTQYF.

The chain joins TRBV30 to TRBJ1-2; D unresolved. Per the germline V gene, CDR1 is GTSNPN and CDR2 is SVGIG (reference sequence). Trimming shortened V by 0 bases and J by 7 bases, and 21 bases separated the two germline ends. CDR3 length: 16 residues. The DNA of the CDR3 is TGTGCCTGGAGTGTACGGGGAGAGGAAATTCCTGGTGGCTACACCTTC. The encoded protein is CAWSVRGEEIPGGYTF.

The chain joins TRBV16 to TRBJ1-2, with 9 bases identical to TRBD1. Germline V CDR1 and CDR2: KGHSY, FQNENV. V lost 4 bases and J lost 7; bases outside the gene matches: 1. This CDR3 spans 12 amino acids. The CDR3 loop is CASSRTGVGYTF. CDR3 sequence (DNA): TGTGCCAGCAGCCGGACAGGGGTTGGCTACACCTTC.

J is TRBJ2-7 and V is TRBV19; TRBD1 aligns across 7 bases. V lost 2 bases and J lost 1; bases outside the gene matches: 8. This CDR3 contains 16 residues. Germline CDR1 is LNHDA and CDR2 is SQIVND (reference sequence). CDR3 loop: CASSIKRDRISYEQYF. The DNA of the CDR3 is TGTGCCAGTAGTATAAAAAGGGACAGAATTTCCTACGAGCAGTACTTC. Drawing the rest from reference TRBV19 and TRBJ2-7, the complete variable domain is DGGITQSPKYLFRKEGQNVTLSCEQNLNHDAMYWYRQDPGQGLRLIYYSQIVNDFQKGDIAEGYSVSREKKESFPLTVTSAQKNPTAFYLCASSIKRDRISYEQYFGPGTRLTVT.